This T cell receptor beta chain came from a study of blood T cells in healthy people across ages. Each sample had at least 6 million PBMCs isolated. Notes on the study in general: Naive CD4+ cells and diversity were both higher in long-lived donors than in aged donors.

A sample-barcoded 5' primer and a J-beta primer mix were used in a second PCR of about 7 to 12 cycles. TCRdb ran MiXCR on the 5' RACE reads and lists one entry per CDR3 protein. The sample lists almost 800,000 distinct CDR3 sequences, over 45% occurring once. This clonotype was seen more than once but under ten times. Antigen unknown. Sequencing was carried out using blood. The TCR originated in a man between 25 and 39 years old in good health.

CDR3 nucleotides: TGCAGTGCTAAAGCCGATGCGGACACTGAAGCTTTCTTT. It codes for CSAKADADTEAFF. The rearrangement links TRBV20-1 to TRBJ1-1; no clear D gene. The germline V gene has CDR1 DFQATT and CDR2 SNEGSKA (reference sequence). V lost 4 bases and J 3 bases, leaving 12 bases between the germline ends. This CDR3 is built from 13 residues.